The 25 T cell receptor beta chains reported below all come from one sample, sequenced in a study of identical twins. Each CDR3 protein gets one entry after TCRdb re-called the 5' RACE reads with MiXCR. The sample contains about 220,000 distinct CDR3 sequences, roughly 7.5% of which appear only once. The same data also contributed to another study, on yellow fever vaccine responses in identical twins.

Input material: CD8+ T cells sorted from blood. The receptors stem from a young woman in good health.

This clonotype was seen a few times. The rearrangement uses TRBV5-6 and TRBJ2-1, with TRBD1 matching 9 bases. The ends lost 9 bases at V and 7 bases at J; junction bases unmatched: 8. This CDR3 comprises 13 residues. Germline V gene sequence: CDR1 SGHDT, CDR2 YYEEEE. Here the CDR3 reads CAMSAGTGNEQFF. For the CDR3, the DNA is TGTGCCATGAGCGCCGGGACAGGGAATGAGCAGTTCTTC.

The chain combines TRBV9 with TRBJ2-2; 9 bases map to TRBD2. V lost 0 bases, J lost 4 bases, and 4 bases stayed unmatched. CDR1 and CDR2 (germline): SGDLS, YYNGEE. The CDR3 consists of 16 residues. CDR3: CASSVGGRAATGELFF. In DNA, the CDR3 is TGTGCCAGCAGCGTAGGCGGGAGGGCCGCCACCGGGGAGCTGTTTTTT.

This clonotype came up a few times. The chain recombines TRBV6-5 with TRBJ2-1, with D perhaps TRBD1 (6 bases). The CDR3 runs to 16 residues. V was shortened by 2 bases and J by 1 base, with 12 bases between the two germline ends. Germline values: CDR1 MNHEY, CDR2 SVGAGI. CDR3 region: CASSYPVGGSYNEQFF. CDR3 nucleotide sequence: TGTGCCAGCAGTTACCCCGTAGGGGGATCCTACAATGAGCAGTTCTTC.

This clonotype was seen ten or more times. This chain joins TRBV5-6 and TRBJ1-2; D is unclear. With 3 bases removed from V and 4 bases from J, the gap between germline ends came to 10 bases. The CDR3 has 13 amino acids. CDR1 and CDR2 (germline): SGHDT, YYEEEE. DNA of the CDR3: TGTGCCAGCAGCTCCGGTGGTTTCTATGGCTACACCTTC. It translates to CASSSGGFYGYTF.

CDR3 sequence reads: CASSSDRGIEETQYF. In DNA form, the CDR3 reads TGTGCCAGCAGTTCGGACAGGGGAATTGAAGAGACCCAGTACTTC. V is TRBV28 and J is TRBJ2-5; 9 nucleotides agree with TRBD1. The CDR3 totals 15 residues. Losses at the gene ends were 4 bases for V and 3 bases for J; bases not matched to a gene: 6. Germline CDR1 and CDR2: MDHEN and SYDVKM.

In this sample, this clonotype turned up a few times. The chain employs TRBV7-9 and TRBJ1-1; no reliable D call. V was shortened by 5 bases and J by 0 bases, with 10 bases between the two germline ends. CDR3 length equals 14 residues. CDR1 is SEHNR, CDR2 FQNEAQ, per germline (reference sequence). CDR3 amino acids: CASSPELLNTEAFF. DNA of the CDR3: TGTGCCAGCAGCCCCGAGCTGCTGAACACTGAAGCTTTCTTT.

Only a few counts were recorded for this clonotype. DNA of the CDR3: TGTGCTAGTGGTCTAGTCGGAGGGCGAACCACCTGGGAGGCTGGCTACACCTTC. Translated, it gives CASGLVGGRTTWEAGYTF. The chain uses TRBV12-5 and TRBJ1-2; D unclear. The germline V gene has CDR1 LGHNT and CDR2 FRNRAP. With 5 bases removed from V and 7 bases from J, the gap between germline ends came to 29 bases. The length of the CDR3 is 18 residues.

This clonotype was counted a few times. The CDR3 bases are TGTGCCAGCAGCCTCGGCGGAGTTGGGAACTATGGCTACACCTTC. It codes for CASSLGGVGNYGYTF. The chain uses TRBV7-8 and TRBJ1-2; no firm D call. The germline V gene encodes CDR1 SGHVS and CDR2 FQNEAQ. CDR3 size: 15 residues. The ends were cut back, 5 bases at V and 2 bases at J, with 15 bases in the middle. Looking up the rest from reference TRBV7-8 and TRBJ1-2 gives the full variable domain: GAGVSQSPRYKVAKRGQDVALRCDPISGHVSLFWYQQALGQGPEFLTYFQNEAQLDKSGLPSDRFFAERPEGSVSTLKIQRTQQEDSAVYLCASSLGGVGNYGYTFGSGTRLTVV.

This clonotype was picked up many times. The chain recombines TRBV5-5 with TRBJ2-7, with TRBD2 matching over 12 bases. Losses at the gene ends were 1 base for V and 6 bases for J; bases not matched to a gene: 5. Germline V gene lookup returns CDR1 SGHKS and CDR2 YYEKEE (reference sequence). This CDR3 comprises 15 residues. The CDR3 reads CASSLLAGGPREQYF. CDR3 DNA sequence: TGTGCCAGCAGCTTGCTAGCGGGAGGGCCCCGCGAGCAGTACTTC.

This clonotype showed up just a few times. The gene calls are TRBV4-1 and TRBJ2-1; tentative D call: TRBD2 (5 bases). V was cut by 4 bases and J by 6 bases, with 16 bases left in between. Germline CDR1 and CDR2: MGHRA and YSYEKL. CDR3 size: 15 residues. The CDR3 nucleotides read TGCGCCAGCAGCCCCAAAGGAGGCCAGATCAATGAGCAGTTCTTC. Protein sequence: CASSPKGGQINEQFF.

Points on this clonotype: A clone one base away is much larger, so this may be a read error. The V call is TRBV12-3 or TRBV12-4, the J call TRBJ2-1; no definite D call. Deletions cut 10 bases from V and 0 bases from J, with 25 bases between. CDR3 length equals 18 residues. The CDR3 bases are TGTGCCATCAGACAACCACGTCACCGTCAAAGCTCCTACAATGAGCAGTTCTTC. It encodes CAIRQPRHRQSSYNEQFF.

This clonotype was counted a few times. This chain connects TRBV7-9 to TRBJ2-1, with 7 bases fitting TRBD2. The CDR3 sequence is 14 residues long. Germline CDR1 reads SEHNR; CDR2 reads FQNEAQ (reference sequence). J gave up 8 bases and V 0 bases, and 4 bases lay outside the gene matches. The DNA of the CDR3 is TGTGCCAGCAGCTTAGCGGGAGGGGAGGATGAGCAGTTCTTC. Translating gives CASSLAGGEDEQFF.

Details on this clonotype: A much larger clone differs by one base, so this may be a read error. This chain connects TRBV20-1 to TRBJ2-1; the match to TRBD2 covers 10 bases. V shed 0 bases, J shed 3 bases, and the junction held 5 bases outside the gene matches. Germline V gene sequence: CDR1 DFQATT, CDR2 SNEGSKA (reference sequence). The CDR3 contains 16 residues. DNA for the CDR3: TGCAGTGCTAGAGACTACCTAGCGGGAGACTACAATGAGCAGTTCTTC. It specifies CSARDYLAGDYNEQFF.

The V and J genes are TRBV12-3 or TRBV12-4 and TRBJ2-7, with a weak D call TRBD1 (6 bases). The CDR3 length is 15 residues. V was trimmed by 7 bases and J by 4 bases, leaving 20 bases between them. The CDR3 DNA follows: TGTGCCAGCAAGGGGACATTTGAGGCTAAGTACGAGCAGTACTTC. It encodes CASKGTFEAKYEQYF.

The sample holds a few counts of this clonotype. The V gene is TRBV2, the J gene TRBJ2-1; weak D call: TRBD2 (5 bases). This CDR3 region has 13 residues. V lost 4 bases and J lost 5, with 9 bases in between. The germline V gene has CDR1 SNHLY and CDR2 FYNNEI. The chain's CDR3 is CASSGGFNNEQFF. CDR3 DNA: TGTGCCAGCAGTGGCGGGTTTAACAATGAGCAGTTCTTC.

This clonotype was seen a handful of times. The gene calls are TRBV7-9 and TRBJ2-7, with TRBD2 as a possible D gene (5 bases). The V gene's germline CDR1 is SEHNR and CDR2 FQNEAQ (reference sequence). This CDR3 spans 13 amino acids. V lost 3 bases, J lost 4 bases, and 10 bases lay in between. The CDR3 region is CASSFDGDYEQYF. CDR3 coding DNA: TGTGCCAGCAGCTTTGACGGGGATTACGAGCAGTACTTC.

The V gene is TRBV6-5, the J gene TRBJ1-2; tentative D call: TRBD1 (5 bases). Between the trimmed V and J ends, which lost 4 bases and 8 bases, there was a span of 17 bases. Per germline, CDR1 MNHEY and CDR2 SVGAGI. The CDR3 loop spans 14 amino acids. CDR3 sequence (DNA): TGTGCCAGCAGTTCCTACCGAGGGGTAGAGGGCTACACCTTC. It specifies CASSSYRGVEGYTF.

The rearrangement uses TRBV6-5 and TRBJ1-2, with D unclear. Between the trimmed V and J ends, which lost 6 bases and 4 bases, there was a span of 12 bases. From germline, CDR1 is MNHEY and CDR2 SVGAGI. CDR3 length equals 13 residues. Here the CDR3 DNA reads TGTGCCAGCAGCTATGGACCGGGCTATGGCTACACCTTC. Its translation: CASSYGPGYGYTF.

Only a few counts were recorded for this clonotype. CDR3: CASSYESGELFF. CDR3 coding DNA: TGTGCCAGCAGTTACGAGTCCGGGGAGCTGTTTTTT. The chain joins TRBV6-5 to TRBJ2-2; D remains unclear. Trimming removed 2 bases at V and 6 bases at J, with 4 bases between. Germline CDR1 is MNHEY and CDR2 is SVGAGI. This CDR3 has 12 amino acids.

The rearrangement links TRBV20-1 to TRBJ2-7; tentative D call: TRBD2 (6 bases). The CDR3 runs to 12 residues. V was cut by 3 bases and J by 3 bases, with 9 bases left in between. Germline assignment: CDR1 DFQATT and CDR2 SNEGSKA (reference sequence). The CDR3 DNA follows: TGCAGTGCTAGCGGACTAAGCTACGAGCAGTACTTC. Amino acids: CSASGLSYEQYF.

This clonotype was seen ten or more times. CDR3 nucleotides: TGCAGCGTTGATTTGGGACAGGGGAACACTGAAGCTTTCTTT. Its translation: CSVDLGQGNTEAFF. The chain uses TRBV29-1 and TRBJ1-1; 9 bases map to TRBD1. V trimming: 3 bases; J trimming: 1 base; junction bases outside the gene matches: 3. The germline V gene has CDR1 SQVTM and CDR2 ANQGSEA. This CDR3 comprises 14 residues.

This clonotype was detected ten times or more. This sequence joins TRBV9 and TRBJ2-5; 7 nucleotides align to TRBD1. This CDR3 comprises 15 residues. Germline CDR1 and CDR2: SGDLS and YYNGEE. The V segment lost 3 bases and the J segment 1 base; nucleotides outside the gene matches: 6. This chain's CDR3 is CASSAGQESQETQYF. The DNA of the CDR3 is TGTGCCAGCAGCGCTGGACAGGAGAGCCAAGAGACCCAGTACTTC. The full variable domain, completed using reference TRBV9 and TRBJ2-5, is DSGVTQTPKHLITATGQRVTLRCSPRSGDLSVYWYQQSLDQGLQFLIQYYNGEERAKGNILERFSAQQFPDLHSELNLSSLELGDSALYFCASSAGQESQETQYFGPGTRLLVL.

The sample holds a few counts of this clonotype. The chain carries TRBV5-6 and TRBJ1-1; 8 nucleotides match TRBD1. Germline V gives CDR1 SGHDT, CDR2 YYEEEE. V shed 5 bases and J 6 bases; nucleotides not matched to a gene: 6. The CDR3 spans 13 residues. The chain's CDR3 is CASRLTGVPEAFF. CDR3 DNA: TGTGCCAGCAGATTGACAGGGGTACCTGAAGCTTTCTTT.

This clonotype was observed many times. The rearrangement joins TRBV20-1 to TRBJ2-3; D unclear. Germline-derived CDR1 and CDR2 are DFQATT and SNEGSKA (reference sequence). The germline V and J ends were trimmed by 4 bases and 0 bases, with 14 bases remaining between them. The CDR3 extends over 15 amino acids. CDR3 amino acids: CSAILPIFSTDTQYF. CDR3 DNA sequence: TGCAGTGCTATTCTACCGATCTTTAGCACAGATACGCAGTATTTT.

By sample fraction, this clonotype is medium-sized (0.01 to 0.1%). The rearrangement joins TRBV7-9 to TRBJ2-7; maybe TRBD2 (6 bases). The CDR3 contains 12 residues. The V end was cut by 6 bases, the J end by 4 bases, with 10 bases between. CDR1 and CDR2 from the germline V gene are SEHNR and FQNEAQ (reference sequence). CDR3 sequence (DNA): TGTGCCAGCAGTTCGGGGGAGTACGAGCAGTACTTC. The encoded protein is CASSSGEYEQYF.